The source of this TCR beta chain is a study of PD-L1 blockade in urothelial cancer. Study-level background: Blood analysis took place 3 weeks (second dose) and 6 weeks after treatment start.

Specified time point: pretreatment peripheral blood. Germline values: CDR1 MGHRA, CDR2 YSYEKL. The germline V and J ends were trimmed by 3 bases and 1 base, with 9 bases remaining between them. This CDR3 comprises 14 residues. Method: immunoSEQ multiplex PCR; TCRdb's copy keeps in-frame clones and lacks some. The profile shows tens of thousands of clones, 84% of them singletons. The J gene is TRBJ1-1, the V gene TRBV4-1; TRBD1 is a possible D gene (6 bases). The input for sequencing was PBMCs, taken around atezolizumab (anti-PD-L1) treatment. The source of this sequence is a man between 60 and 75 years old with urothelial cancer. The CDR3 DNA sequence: TGCGCCAGCAGCCAGGGGGCCGGGAACACTGAAGCTTTCTTT. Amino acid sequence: CASSQGAGNTEAFF.